This T cell receptor (beta chain) was recovered during a study of shared clonotypes between healthy human individuals. Study details: The composition of the donors was two women and three men aged 18 to 49. Per donor, three plates held CD4 naive cells, three held CD4 memory, two held CD8 naive and one held CD8 memory.

Germline V lookup: CDR1 MDHEN, CDR2 SYDVKM. With 6 bases removed from V and 5 bases from J, the gap between germline ends came to 11 bases. This CDR3 is 14 amino acids long. Replicate PCRs run on sorted subsets employed about 220 ng DNA, approximately 30,000 T cell genomes. The protocol was immunoSEQ multiplex PCR, while the TCRdb copy is restricted to in-frame clones and leaves out a portion. The sample holds roughly 2.6 million clones, over 85% seen once. This clonotype was obtained from a man aged 18 to 30 in good health. This chain connects TRBV28 to TRBJ1-6, with a weak D call TRBD1 (6 bases). The sequencing sample was made of naive CD4+ T cells sorted from blood. Subset noted: CD45RA+ positively selected. CDR3 residues: CASRRRDNNSPLHF. Written as DNA, the CDR3 is TGTGCCAGCAGGCGACGGGACAATAATTCACCCCTCCACTTT.